A single sample gave rise to the 2 T cell receptor beta chains below, sequenced in a study of shared clonotypes between healthy human individuals. TCRdb keeps only in-frame clones here, not all; method: immunoSEQ multiplex PCR. The sample lists 2 million to 2.5 million clones, almost 96% occurring once. Input material: naive CD4+ T cells sorted from blood. This sample's subset: CD45RA+ positively selected. The source of these receptors is a man younger than 35 in good health.

The CDR3 sequence: CASWGLAGVEYEQYF. The CDR3 DNA reads as TGTGCCAGCTGGGGACTAGCGGGAGTTGAGTACGAGCAGTACTTC. This chain links TRBV6-4 with TRBJ2-7; 14 bases are a match to TRBD2. CDR3 length: 15 amino acids. V gave up 8 bases and J gave up 4 bases; unmatched junction bases: 7. Per germline, CDR1 MRHNA and CDR2 SNTAGT.

V and J are TRBV7-8 and TRBJ1-1; D may be TRBD1 (5 bases). Trimming took 2 bases from V and 4 from J, leaving 11 bases between them. This CDR3 contains 14 residues. Germline-derived CDR1 and CDR2 are SGHVS and FQNEAQ. The CDR3 spells CASSLIQGSTEAFF. CDR3 DNA: TGTGCCAGCAGCTTAATCCAGGGTAGCACTGAAGCTTTCTTT.